This is a list of T cell receptor beta chains from one sample in a study of blood T cell repertoires in COVID-19. Profiling relied on immunoSEQ multiplex PCR, and the TCRdb table lists in-frame clones only, not all of them. Seen here are 250,000 or so clones, 88% observed once, and the top ten hold roughly 0.8%. Sequencing was done on a sample of peripheral blood. The source of these receptors is a woman aged 25 to 39 with acute or convalescent COVID-19. CDR3s include the opening cysteine and the closing phenylalanine or tryptophan. D genes are given only for firm matches. For some rows the clone size is stated as once, few or many, or as a class when expanded; others skip it.

abundance: few
v_gene: TRBV19
d_gene: TRBD1
j_gene: TRBJ1-2
CDR3nt: TGTGCCAGTAGTATCCAGACAGGGCGACCCGCTGGGGGCTACACCTTC
CDR3aa: CASSIQTGRPAGGYTF

abundance: -
v_gene: TRBV10-2
d_gene: -
j_gene: TRBJ2-3
CDR3nt: TGCGCCAGCAGCGCGCGGGACCTCACAGATACGCAGTATTTT
CDR3aa: CASSARDLTDTQYF

abundance: once
v_gene: TRBV6-1
d_gene: -
j_gene: TRBJ1-2
CDR3nt: TGTGCCAGCAGTGAAGCGCGTGGTAGACAGATTAACTATGGCTACACCTTC
CDR3aa: CASSEARGRQINYGYTF

abundance: -
v_gene: TRBV30
d_gene: TRBD1
j_gene: TRBJ1-4
CDR3nt: TGTGCCTGGACCCCCCCTCCCAGGGGGGTCCAAGGAAAACTGTTTTTT
CDR3aa: CAWTPPPRGVQGKLFF

abundance: once
v_gene: TRBV7-2
d_gene: TRBD2
j_gene: TRBJ2-7
CDR3nt: TGTGCCAGCAGCCCGGGGACTAGCGGGACGACGACCTACGAGCAGTACTTC
CDR3aa: CASSPGTSGTTTYEQYF

abundance: -
v_gene: TRBV12-3/TRBV12-4
d_gene: TRBD2
j_gene: TRBJ2-7
CDR3nt: TGTGCCAGCAGGGCGACTAGCGGGAACGAGCAGTACTTC
CDR3aa: CASRATSGNEQYF

abundance: -
v_gene: TRBV7-3
d_gene: -
j_gene: TRBJ1-1
CDR3nt: TGTGCCAGCAGCTTTAGGGGGGGCACTGAAGCTTTCTTT
CDR3aa: CASSFRGGTEAFF

abundance: once
v_gene: TRBV27
d_gene: -
j_gene: TRBJ1-4
CDR3nt: TGTGCCAGCAGTTTTTCAGGGCTCGGCGAAAAACTGTTTTTT
CDR3aa: CASSFSGLGEKLFF

abundance: -
v_gene: TRBV5-1
d_gene: TRBD2
j_gene: TRBJ2-1
CDR3nt: TGCGCCAGCAGCGGGGGACTAGCGGGAGACCCCTACAATGAGCAGTTCTTC
CDR3aa: CASSGGLAGDPYNEQFF

abundance: -
v_gene: TRBV6-2/TRBV6-3
d_gene: -
j_gene: TRBJ1-2
CDR3nt: TGTGCCAGCAGTTACCTGTCGGCGAGGGCCTATGGCTACACCTTC
CDR3aa: CASSYLSARAYGYTF

abundance: few
v_gene: TRBV30
d_gene: TRBD1
j_gene: TRBJ2-7
CDR3nt: TGTGCCTGGGTGGGTTGGACAGGGACAACCTACGAGCAGTACTTC
CDR3aa: CAWVGWTGTTYEQYF

abundance: -
v_gene: TRBV6-5
d_gene: -
j_gene: TRBJ2-3
CDR3nt: TGTGCCAGCAGTTCTGCGGCAGATACGCAGTATTTT
CDR3aa: CASSSAADTQYF

abundance: few
v_gene: TRBV7-9
d_gene: -
j_gene: TRBJ1-1
CDR3nt: TGTGCCAGCAGCCGGGGAGGGAACACTGAAGCTTTCTTT
CDR3aa: CASSRGGNTEAFF

abundance: -
v_gene: TRBV5-6
d_gene: -
j_gene: TRBJ2-2
CDR3nt: TGTGCCAGCAGCTTGCCGTTAACCGGGGAGCTGTTTTTT
CDR3aa: CASSLPLTGELFF